The rows below give T cell receptor beta chains drawn from one sample of a study of blood T cell repertoires in COVID-19. Produced via immunoSEQ multiplex PCR; TCRdb's table is partial and in-frame only. The repertoire holds a few hundred thousand clones, with around nine tenths as singletons. Sequenced input: peripheral blood. The receptors were gathered from a woman aged 40 to 49 who had recovered from COVID-19. Both conserved end residues are part of each CDR3. A D gene is named only where the DNA matches it firmly. Some rows mark clone size as missing; the rest say once, few, many or name a class of expanded clone.

CDR3 protein	CDR3 DNA	V gene	CDR3 length	J gene	D gene	clone size
CASTPRLAGFKDTQYF	TGTGCCAGCACCCCCCGGCTGGCGGGATTTAAAGATACGCAGTATTTT	TRBV6-2/TRBV6-3	16	TRBJ2-3	-	-
CASSQEAPGLPTGELFF	TGTGCCAGCAGCCAAGAAGCCCCGGGACTTCCCACCGGGGAGCTGTTTTTT	TRBV4-2	17	TRBJ2-2	-	-
CASSQDRPGTIYF	TGTGCCAGCAGCCAAGACCGCCCCGGGACAATTTACTTC	TRBV3-1/TRBV3-2	13	TRBJ2-7	-	many
CASSPTPNTEAFF	TGTGCCAGCAGCCCGACACCCAACACTGAAGCTTTCTTT	TRBV5-4	13	TRBJ1-1	-	-
CASSPGAYGYTF	TGTGCCAGTAGTCCAGGGGCCTATGGCTACACCTTC	TRBV19	12	TRBJ1-2	-	-
CASSLSDPGEQYF	TGTGCCAGCAGCTTATCTGACCCGGGGGAGCAGTACTTC	TRBV7-9	13	TRBJ2-7	-	few
CASSPRQGVGANVLTF	TGTGCCAGCTCACCCCGACAGGGGGTTGGGGCCAACGTCCTGACTTTC	TRBV18	16	TRBJ2-6	TRBD1	-
CASSGQVWETQYF	TGTGCCAGCAGCGGACAGGTTTGGGAGACCCAGTACTTC	TRBV9	13	TRBJ2-5	-	-
CASSGPTGHYGYTF	TGTGCCAGCAGTGGACCGACAGGGCACTATGGCTACACCTTC	TRBV9	14	TRBJ1-2	TRBD1	-
CASSPQGRGTEAFF	TGTGCCAGCAGCCCACAGGGGAGAGGGACTGAAGCTTTCTTT	TRBV7-2	14	TRBJ1-1	TRBD1	-
CAWSVVQEPQHF	TGTGCCTGGAGTGTGGTTCAGGAGCCCCAGCATTTT	TRBV30	12	TRBJ1-5	-	-
CASSHRVMNEKLFF	TGCGCCAGCAGCCACAGGGTCATGAATGAAAAACTGTTTTTT	TRBV4-3	14	TRBJ1-4	-	-
CASSPGSPGNTIYF	TGTGCCAGCAGCCCCGGGTCCCCTGGAAACACCATATATTTT	TRBV7-3	14	TRBJ1-3	-	-
CASSQGGARNYGYTF	TGCGCCAGCAGCCAGGGAGGAGCCCGTAACTATGGCTACACCTTC	TRBV4-1	15	TRBJ1-2	-	-
CASSPGLAGGLGETQYF	TGTGCCAGCAGCCCCGGACTAGCGGGAGGGTTGGGGGAGACCCAGTACTTC	TRBV3-1/TRBV3-2	17	TRBJ2-5	TRBD2	-
CASSTRGERRGDEQFF	TGTGCCAGTAGTACCCGGGGGGAGCGGAGGGGCGATGAGCAGTTCTTC	TRBV19	16	TRBJ2-1	TRBD2	-
CATTLGYNEQFF	TGTGCCACCACCCTCGGGTACAATGAGCAGTTCTTC	TRBV6-5	12	TRBJ2-1	-	-
CASSLVPEPNTEAFF	TGTGCCAGCAGCTTAGTCCCAGAACCGAACACTGAAGCTTTCTTT	TRBV7-8	15	TRBJ1-1	-	-
CASSLAWLNYEQYF	TGCGCCAGCAGCTTGGCCTGGCTGAACTACGAGCAGTACTTC	TRBV5-1	14	TRBJ2-7	-	-
CASSLFAAAVPAEQFF	TGTGCCAGCAGTTTGTTTGCGGCAGCCGTGCCGGCTGAGCAGTTCTTC	TRBV27	16	TRBJ2-1	-	-
CASSFKAHRVVENSPLHF	TGTGCCAGCAGTTTTAAGGCTCACAGGGTTGTAGAGAATTCACCCCTCCACTTT	TRBV27	18	TRBJ1-6	-	-
CGSGSLGGYTF	TGTGGGTCGGGGTCGCTTGGTGGCTACACCTTC	TRBV6-5	11	TRBJ1-2	-	once
CAWSVQPRGTQYF	TGTGCCTGGAGTGTACAGCCCCGGGGGACCCAGTACTTC	TRBV30	13	TRBJ2-5	-	-
CASSEFGRLNTGELFF	TGTGCCAGCAGTGAATTTGGCAGGCTGAACACCGGGGAGCTGTTTTTT	TRBV6-1	16	TRBJ2-2	-	-
CAWSEGQPTDTQYF	TGTGCCTGGAGTGAGGGACAGCCCACAGATACGCAGTATTTT	TRBV30	14	TRBJ2-3	TRBD1	-
CASRQVEKLFF	TGTGCCAGCAGGCAGGTTGAAAAACTGTTTTTT	TRBV25-1	11	TRBJ1-4	-	-
CASSRYRDTSNEQFF	TGTGCCAGCAGCCGTTACCGGGACACCTCCAATGAGCAGTTCTTC	TRBV3-1/TRBV3-2	15	TRBJ2-1	-	-
CASRGTTGGAQYF	TGTGCCAGCAGGGGCACCACTGGGGGCGCCCAGTACTTC	TRBV12-3/TRBV12-4	13	TRBJ2-5	-	-
CASSVAAGTDTQYF	TGTGCCAGCAGCGTAGCGGCGGGGACAGATACGCAGTATTTT	TRBV9	14	TRBJ2-3	-	-
CASSLASGGGRARRAYEQYF	TGTGCCAGCAGCTTAGCTAGCGGAGGAGGTCGGGCCCGAAGGGCGTACGAGCAGTACTTC	TRBV7-6	20	TRBJ2-7	-	-
CASSLGASVVQYF	TGTGCCAGCAGCTTAGGGGCTAGCGTTGTGCAGTACTTC	TRBV11-2	13	TRBJ2-7	-	-
CASSVGGLAGAYEQYF	TGTGCCAGCAGCGTAGGGGGACTAGCGGGGGCCTACGAGCAGTACTTC	TRBV9	16	TRBJ2-7	TRBD2	-
CASARDRNSGNTIYF	TGTGCCAGCGCTCGGGACAGGAACTCTGGAAACACCATATATTTT	TRBV6-5	15	TRBJ1-3	TRBD1	-
CSARVGEKLFF	TGCAGTGCTAGAGTCGGTGAAAAACTGTTTTTT	TRBV20-1	11	TRBJ1-4	-	-
CASSPGQGAYEQYF	TGTGCCAGCAGTCCTGGACAGGGGGCCTACGAGCAGTACTTC	TRBV6-5	14	TRBJ2-7	TRBD1	once
CASRLSGQGAIGSPLHF	TGCGCCAGCAGGCTCTCCGGACAGGGGGCAATAGGTTCACCCCTCCACTTT	TRBV5-1	17	TRBJ1-6	TRBD1	-
CASSGQGAEAFF	TGTGCCAGCAGTGGACAGGGGGCTGAAGCTTTCTTT	TRBV6-6	12	TRBJ1-1	TRBD1	-
CASSPGLAGAYEQYF	TGTGCCAGCAGCCCAGGACTAGCGGGAGCCTACGAGCAGTACTTC	TRBV13	15	TRBJ2-7	TRBD2	-
CASSQDLTALGYTF	TGCGCCAGCAGCCAAGATCTGACAGCTTTAGGCTACACCTTC	TRBV4-3	14	TRBJ1-2	-	-
CASTPSVRGKAFF	-	TRBV12-3/TRBV12-4	13	TRBJ1-1	-	once
CASSLATGNLDTQYF	TGTGCCAGCAGCTTAGCGACCGGGAATTTAGATACGCAGTATTTT	TRBV7-2	15	TRBJ2-3	-	-
CASGDWERETQYF	TGTGCCAGCGGGGACTGGGAGAGGGAGACCCAGTACTTC	TRBV6-5	13	TRBJ2-5	-	-
CASSLTAGIDEQFF	TGTGCCAGCAGTTTAACAGCCGGGATCGATGAGCAGTTCTTC	TRBV6-2/TRBV6-3	14	TRBJ2-1	-	-
CAWRPPGLAGFYEQYF	TGTGCCTGGAGGCCCCCGGGGCTAGCGGGATTCTACGAGCAGTACTTC	TRBV30	16	TRBJ2-7	TRBD2	-
CASSPRMGGTEAFF	TGTGCCAGCAGCCCCCGGATGGGGGGCACTGAAGCTTTCTTT	TRBV7-3	14	TRBJ1-1	-	-
CASSQVHGETQYF	TGTGCCAGCAGCCAAGTTCACGGGGAGACCCAGTACTTC	TRBV3-1/TRBV3-2	13	TRBJ2-5	-	-
CATSDSGTGGYNEQFF	TGTGCCACCAGTGATTCCGGGACAGGGGGCTACAATGAGCAGTTCTTC	TRBV24-1	16	TRBJ2-1	TRBD1	-
CASSPSRDRGNNEQFF	TGTGCCAGCAGCCCGTCCCGGGACAGGGGAAACAATGAGCAGTTCTTC	TRBV7-2	16	TRBJ2-1	TRBD1	-
CASSPLGATGELFF	TGTGCCAGCAGCCCCTTGGGGGCCACCGGGGAGCTGTTTTTT	TRBV3-1/TRBV3-2	14	TRBJ2-2	-	few